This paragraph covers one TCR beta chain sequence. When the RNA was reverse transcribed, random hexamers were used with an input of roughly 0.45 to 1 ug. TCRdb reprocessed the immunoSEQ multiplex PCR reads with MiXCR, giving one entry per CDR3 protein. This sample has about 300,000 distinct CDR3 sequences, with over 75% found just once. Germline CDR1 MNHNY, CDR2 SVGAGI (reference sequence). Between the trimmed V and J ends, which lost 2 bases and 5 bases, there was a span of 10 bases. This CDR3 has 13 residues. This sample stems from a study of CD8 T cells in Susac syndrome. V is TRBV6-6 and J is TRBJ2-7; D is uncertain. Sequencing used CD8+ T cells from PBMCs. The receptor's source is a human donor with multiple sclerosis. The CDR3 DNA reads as TGTGCCAGCAGTTACGTTATGAGAAACGAGCAGTACTTC. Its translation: CASSYVMRNEQYF.